Listed below are T cell receptor beta chains from one sample, sequenced in a study of blood T cell repertoires in COVID-19. The data were produced by immunoSEQ multiplex PCR, yet TCRdb's version contains in-frame clones alone and is incomplete. In the table there are 250,000 to 300,000 clones, around nine tenths of which are singletons. Sequenced: peripheral blood. Every receptor here comes from a woman aged 25 to 39 with COVID-19, enrolled during active disease. CDR3s include the opening cysteine and the closing phenylalanine or tryptophan. The order of the fields is CDR3 length, V gene, J gene, CDR3 protein.

CDR3 length: 16; V gene: TRBV14; J gene: TRBJ1-2; CDR3 protein: CASSQEPLGGDYGYTF
CDR3 length: 14; V gene: TRBV5-4; J gene: TRBJ1-1; CDR3 protein: CASHGSVGLSEAFF
CDR3 length: 14; V gene: TRBV10-3; J gene: TRBJ2-5; CDR3 protein: CAISDPPNQETQYF
CDR3 length: 18; V gene: TRBV4-3; J gene: TRBJ2-2; CDR3 protein: CASSQDPLAGLEAGELFF
CDR3 length: 15; V gene: TRBV6-6; J gene: TRBJ2-3; CDR3 protein: CASSIAGRVSDTQYF
CDR3 length: 15; V gene: TRBV25-1; J gene: TRBJ2-1; CDR3 protein: CASTWAIDTLDEQFF
CDR3 length: 14; V gene: TRBV5-1; J gene: TRBJ1-1; CDR3 protein: CASSSTTGSFEAFF
CDR3 length: 13; V gene: TRBV5-1; J gene: TRBJ2-7; CDR3 protein: CASSSDRWYEQYF
CDR3 length: 15; V gene: TRBV14; J gene: TRBJ1-1; CDR3 protein: CASSQRKGWNTEAFF
CDR3 length: 13; V gene: TRBV9; J gene: TRBJ2-7; CDR3 protein: CASSQTGWDEQYF
CDR3 length: 13; V gene: TRBV29-1; J gene: TRBJ2-2; CDR3 protein: CSAEPGGNGELFF
CDR3 length: 11; V gene: TRBV6-5; J gene: TRBJ2-1; CDR3 protein: CASSTMAEQFF
CDR3 length: 15; V gene: TRBV15; J gene: TRBJ2-1; CDR3 protein: CATSSRTSGMREQFF
CDR3 length: 15; V gene: TRBV27; J gene: TRBJ2-7; CDR3 protein: CASSPGLAGVDEQYF
CDR3 length: 14; V gene: TRBV7-3; J gene: TRBJ1-2; CDR3 protein: CASSLSAGNYGYTF
CDR3 length: 15; V gene: TRBV29-1; J gene: TRBJ2-3; CDR3 protein: CSVGTSGTSTDTQYF
CDR3 length: 15; V gene: TRBV7-2; J gene: TRBJ1-2; CDR3 protein: CASSPVSGQGSVNTF
CDR3 length: 14; V gene: TRBV28; J gene: TRBJ1-6; CDR3 protein: CASSLYSRNSPLHF
CDR3 length: 13; V gene: TRBV6-5; J gene: TRBJ1-2; CDR3 protein: CASSRTGVYGYTF
CDR3 length: 13; V gene: TRBV30; J gene: TRBJ1-6; CDR3 protein: CAWSEQGDSPLHF
CDR3 length: 13; V gene: TRBV5-1; J gene: TRBJ2-2; CDR3 protein: CASSPRGTGELFF
CDR3 length: 17; V gene: TRBV19; J gene: TRBJ2-1; CDR3 protein: CAIRSGTSGRRANEQFF
CDR3 length: 16; V gene: TRBV5-6; J gene: TRBJ2-1; CDR3 protein: CASSFVPGTGGNEQFF
CDR3 length: 15; V gene: TRBV11-2; J gene: TRBJ1-2; CDR3 protein: CASSLEVRRNYGYTF
CDR3 length: 13; V gene: TRBV10-3; J gene: TRBJ2-7; CDR3 protein: CAIRGARPDEQYF
CDR3 length: 13; V gene: TRBV28; J gene: TRBJ1-2; CDR3 protein: CATLGQGALGYTF
CDR3 length: 14; V gene: TRBV19; J gene: TRBJ1-3; CDR3 protein: CASSRAGTGNTIYF
CDR3 length: 15; V gene: TRBV30; J gene: TRBJ2-5; CDR3 protein: CATNREPQLGETQYF
CDR3 length: 13; V gene: TRBV6-5; J gene: TRBJ1-4; CDR3 protein: CASKRSGVGKLFF
CDR3 length: 16; V gene: TRBV6-5; J gene: TRBJ2-1; CDR3 protein: CASSSQVVAGSVEQFF
CDR3 length: 11; V gene: TRBV20-1; J gene: TRBJ1-2; CDR3 protein: CSARQGGGYTF
CDR3 length: 16; V gene: TRBV18; J gene: TRBJ1-3; CDR3 protein: CASSPKGGPGGNTIYF
CDR3 length: 14; V gene: TRBV2; J gene: TRBJ1-2; CDR3 protein: CASSEQGQGYGYTF
CDR3 length: 15; V gene: TRBV9; J gene: TRBJ2-2; CDR3 protein: CASSVGSVNTGELFF
CDR3 length: 14; V gene: TRBV4-1; J gene: TRBJ2-3; CDR3 protein: CASSQDGRSDTQYF
CDR3 length: 15; V gene: TRBV6-5; J gene: TRBJ1-1; CDR3 protein: CASSYSDRGNTEAFF
CDR3 length: 11; V gene: TRBV30; J gene: TRBJ1-1; CDR3 protein: CAWTGDTEAFF
CDR3 length: 14; V gene: TRBV27; J gene: TRBJ2-7; CDR3 protein: CASSPYSGGYEQYF
CDR3 length: 11; V gene: TRBV29-1; J gene: TRBJ2-7; CDR3 protein: CSVENGYEQYF
CDR3 length: 14; V gene: TRBV2; J gene: TRBJ2-7; CDR3 protein: CASSEGTLSSEQYF
CDR3 length: 10; V gene: TRBV29-1; J gene: TRBJ1-2; CDR3 protein: CSVDRNGYTF
CDR3 length: 13; V gene: TRBV7-8; J gene: TRBJ1-1; CDR3 protein: CASSPGGWTEAFF
CDR3 length: 12; V gene: TRBV18; J gene: TRBJ2-7; CDR3 protein: CASSHLTYEQYF
CDR3 length: 15; V gene: TRBV6-5; J gene: TRBJ2-7; CDR3 protein: CASKSLGVGPYEQYF
CDR3 length: 15; V gene: TRBV4-1; J gene: TRBJ2-7; CDR3 protein: CASSQTPGGLYEQYF